The 23 T cell receptor beta chains below all came from one sample that was sequenced in a study of T-cell memory formation after mild COVID-19. TCRdb redid the calling of the 5' RACE reads with MiXCR, one entry per CDR3 protein. The sample lists hundreds of thousands of distinct CDR3 sequences; around 28% were seen once. Sequencing used PBMCs or a T cell subset sorted from them (not recorded which). Source of these receptors: an adult woman who had mild COVID-19 (a few samples of this study predate the infection). Cell type and time point are not known.

This chain uses TRBV11-2 with TRBJ2-1, with a possible D match to TRBD2 (6 bases). Germline V gene data show CDR1 as SGHAT and CDR2 as FQNNGV. Deletions cut 5 bases from V and 4 bases from J, with 18 bases between. The CDR3 spans 16 residues. The CDR3 loop is CASSPTLASAYNEQFF. Written as DNA, the CDR3 is TGTGCCAGCAGCCCTACACTAGCTTCCGCTTACAATGAGCAGTTCTTC.

The CDR3 coding sequence is TGTGCCAGCAGCTTGGCCGGCGGGGGAAACACTGAAGCTTTCTTT. As protein: CASSLAGGGNTEAFF. The chain is built from TRBV5-4 and TRBJ1-1, with D possibly matching TRBD1 (5 bases). Germline V gene lookup returns CDR1 SGHNT and CDR2 YYREEE (reference sequence). The V gene lost 0 bases and the J gene lost 2 bases, with 11 bases spanning the gap. This CDR3 is built from 15 residues. Variable domain in full (rest from reference TRBV5-4 and TRBJ1-1): ETGVTQSPTHLIKTRGQQVTLRCSSQSGHNTVSWYQQALGQGPQFIFQYYREEENGRGNFPPRFSGLQFPNYSSELNVNALELDDSALYLCASSLAGGGNTEAFFGQGTRLTVV.

J is TRBJ2-3 and V is TRBV5-1; TRBD1 matches 7 bases. Germline V gene sequence: CDR1 SGHRS, CDR2 YFSETQ. The CDR3 loop spans 14 amino acids. V lost 0 bases and J lost 5; bases outside the gene matches: 3. CDR3 sequence reads: CASSLGDSQDTQYF. CDR3 in DNA: TGCGCCAGCAGCTTGGGGGACAGCCAAGATACGCAGTATTTT.

This chain joins TRBV7-2 and TRBJ2-7; maybe TRBD1 (5 bases). This CDR3 contains 15 residues. Germline V gene lookup returns CDR1 SGHTA and CDR2 FQGNSA. V was shortened by 6 bases and J by 0 bases, with 15 bases between the two germline ends. This CDR3 reads CASRLSWQGSYEQYF. CDR3 sequence (DNA): TGTGCCAGCAGATTGAGTTGGCAGGGCTCCTACGAGCAGTACTTC.

The genes are TRBV12-3 or TRBV12-4 and TRBJ1-2; unclear D gene. Trimming took 2 bases from V and 4 from J, leaving 8 bases between them. This CDR3 comprises 13 residues. The CDR3, as DNA: TGTGCCAGCAGTTTAAGTAATATCTATGGCTACACCTTC. This sequence encodes CASSLSNIYGYTF.

In its sample, this clonotype was seen a few times. The CDR3 nucleotides read TGTGCCGCCACCCTCTCGGACTTACACAGGGGGAACACTGAAGCTTTCTTT. Its protein product is CAATLSDLHRGNTEAFF. The V and J genes are TRBV15 and TRBJ1-1; TRBD1 agrees at 7 bases. CDR3 length: 17 amino acids. CDR1 LNHNV and CDR2 YYDKDF come from the germline V gene (reference sequence). V lost 11 bases to trimming and J lost 1 base; unmatched junction nucleotides: 19.

The genes are TRBV6-6 and TRBJ1-1; no clear D gene. CDR3 size: 12 residues. Germline CDR1 and CDR2: MNHNY and SVGAGI (reference sequence). V was pared by 6 bases and J by 4 bases, with 9 bases between. The CDR3, as DNA: TGTGCCAGCAGAGCCTCGGGCACTGAAGCTTTCTTT. This codes for CASRASGTEAFF.

The V call is TRBV5-1, the J call TRBJ1-2, with D maybe TRBD1 (5 bases). The length of the CDR3 is 17 residues. V lost 2 bases, J lost 1 base, and 18 bases lay in between. Germline values: CDR1 SGHRS, CDR2 YFSETQ. Here the CDR3 DNA reads TGCGCCAGCAGCTTTGTGGCGTCAGGGTCGGGTAACTATGGCTACACCTTC. Its translation is CASSFVASGSGNYGYTF.

This clonotype has just a few counts. This chain connects TRBV11-2 to TRBJ2-7; the D gene is possibly TRBD1 (6 bases). Germline assignment: CDR1 SGHAT and CDR2 FQNNGV. V shed 7 bases and J shed 4 bases, with 14 bases lying between them. The CDR3 loop spans 13 amino acids. CDR3 sequence (DNA): TGTGCCAGCACTCGGACAGAACAATACGAGCAGTACTTC. It is translated as CASTRTEQYEQYF.

There are a few counts of this clonotype. The gene calls are TRBV7-9 and TRBJ2-2; 8 bases agree with TRBD2. Germline lookup yields CDR1 SEHNR and CDR2 FQNEAQ (reference sequence). The CDR3 is 17 residues long. J lost 4 bases, V lost 1 base, and 8 bases had no gene match. The CDR3 loop reads CASSLGTSPRTTGELFF. The CDR3 DNA sequence: TGTGCCAGCAGCTTAGGGACTAGCCCTCGGACCACCGGGGAGCTGTTTTTT.

This clonotype was seen more than once but under ten times. The chain couples TRBV6-5 to TRBJ2-3, with 14 bases matching TRBD2. Germline V CDR1 and CDR2: MNHEY, SVGAGI. Trimming cost V 0 bases and J 6 bases; bases outside gene matches: 5. CDR3 length: 17 amino acids. CDR3 in amino acids: CASSYSTSGRARDTQYF. CDR3 nucleotide sequence: TGTGCCAGCAGTTACTCGACTAGCGGGAGGGCCAGGGATACGCAGTATTTT.

This clonotype was counted a few times. The genes are TRBV9 and TRBJ2-6; D possibly corresponds to TRBD1 (6 bases). The V end was cut by 3 bases, the J end by 0 bases, with 19 bases between. Germline CDR1 SGDLS, CDR2 YYNGEE. The CDR3 is 19 amino acids. For the CDR3, the DNA is TGTGCCAGCAGCGCTAACGGACAGCCTAGCCTCTCTGGGGCCAACGTCCTGACTTTC. Its translation: CASSANGQPSLSGANVLTF.

The chain is built from TRBV5-1 and TRBJ2-1, with 9 bases that match TRBD1. Germline V lookup: CDR1 SGHRS, CDR2 YFSETQ. This CDR3 comprises 16 residues. Trimming removed 5 bases from V and 5 bases from J; junction bases left unmatched: 11. The CDR3 protein is CASRTTTGTGNNEQFF. As DNA, the CDR3 is TGCGCCAGCAGGACGACCACCGGGACAGGGAACAATGAGCAGTTCTTC.

This chain uses TRBV24-1 with TRBJ2-1, with D unclear. V shed 4 bases and J shed 9 bases, with 6 bases lying between them. Germline assignment: CDR1 KGHDR and CDR2 SFDVKD. There are 11 residues in the CDR3. The chain's CDR3 is CATSELSEQFF. In nucleotides, the CDR3 is TGTGCCACCAGTGAGTTGTCTGAGCAGTTCTTC.

This clonotype was seen a few times. The chain combines TRBV5-4 with TRBJ2-7; the match to TRBD2 covers 7 bases. This CDR3 is built from 14 residues. In germline, CDR1 is SGHNT, CDR2 YYREEE (reference sequence). Trimming removed 7 bases from V and 4 bases from J; junction bases left unmatched: 11. CDR3 nucleotides: TGTGCCAGCCGCCTGTCTGGGGAGGGTTACGAGCAGTACTTC. Its protein is CASRLSGEGYEQYF.

The V call is TRBV5-6, the J call TRBJ1-1, with D possibly matching TRBD1 (6 bases). With 5 bases removed from V and 4 bases from J, the gap between germline ends came to 9 bases. Germline lookup yields CDR1 SGHDT and CDR2 YYEEEE. The CDR3 spans 12 residues. The CDR3 coding sequence is TGTGCCAGCAGGGACAGCTTCACTGAAGCTTTCTTT. It encodes CASRDSFTEAFF.

V usage is TRBV6-2 or TRBV6-3 and J usage is TRBJ2-5, with D tentatively TRBD2 (6 bases). The V end lost 4 bases, the J end lost 4 bases, and 13 bases lay between the germline ends. Germline CDR1 and CDR2: MNHEY and SVGEGT. The length of the CDR3 is 14 residues. The CDR3 loop reads CASSSIRRAETQYF. The DNA for the CDR3 is TGTGCCAGCAGTTCAATCAGGAGGGCAGAGACCCAGTACTTC.

The J gene is TRBJ1-4, the V gene TRBV14, with TRBD1 as a possible D gene (5 bases). This CDR3 comprises 13 residues. Germline assignment: CDR1 SGHDN and CDR2 FVKESK. V gave up 4 bases and J gave up 8 bases, with 11 bases separating them. CDR3 sequence: CASSRWDGEKLFF. DNA for the CDR3: TGTGCCAGCAGCCGATGGGACGGGGAAAAACTGTTTTTT. Full variable domain (rest looked up from reference TRBV14 and TRBJ1-4): EAGVTQFPSHSVIEKGQTVTLRCDPISGHDNLYWYRRVMGKEIKFLLHFVKESKQDESGMPNNRFLAERTGGTYSTLKVQPAELEDSGVYFCASSRWDGEKLFFGSGTQLSVL.

V is TRBV4-1 and J is TRBJ2-1; D is unresolved. With 4 bases removed from V and 4 bases from J, the gap between germline ends came to 11 bases. The CDR3 spans 14 residues. CDR1 is MGHRA, CDR2 YSYEKL, per germline. CDR3 amino acids: CASSPDDTYNEQFF. CDR3 nucleotide sequence: TGCGCCAGCAGCCCGGACGACACGTACAATGAGCAGTTCTTC.

The chain employs TRBV6-2 or TRBV6-3 and TRBJ2-4, with 11 bases lining up with TRBD1. V lost 5 bases and J lost 8; bases outside the gene matches: 8. Germline CDR1 reads MNHEY; CDR2 reads SVGEGT. CDR3 length: 15 residues. The CDR3 DNA sequence: TGTGCCAGCAGTACCCGGGACAGGGGGAGGGACATTCAGTACTTC. Translating it yields CASSTRDRGRDIQYF.

This clonotype has a count of ten or more. The genes are TRBV5-1 and TRBJ2-7; 9 positions match TRBD2. Germline V gene sequence: CDR1 SGHRS, CDR2 YFSETQ. This CDR3 spans 14 amino acids. Losses at the gene ends were 4 bases for V and 3 bases for J; bases not matched to a gene: 5. In DNA, the CDR3 is TGCGCCAGCAGCGTGGGGACTAGCAGCTACGAGCAGTACTTC. Amino acids: CASSVGTSSYEQYF.

This chain joins TRBV7-2 and TRBJ2-1; 9 nucleotides agree with TRBD2. The CDR3 is 13 amino acids. Trimming took 5 bases from V and 15 from J; bases not matched to a gene: 11. The germline V gene has CDR1 SGHTA and CDR2 FQGNSA. CDR3 sequence (DNA): TGTGCCAGCAGCCCTAGCGCTCCGACTAGCGGGTTCTTC. Protein sequence: CASSPSAPTSGFF. Full variable domain (remainder filled in from reference TRBV7-2 and TRBJ2-1): GAGVSQSPSNKVTEKGKDVELRCDPISGHTALYWYRQSLGQGLEFLIYFQGNSAPDKSGLPSDRFSAERTGGSVSTLTIQRTQQEDSAVYLCASSPSAPTSGFFGPGTRLTVL.

This clonotype was detected only a few times. The chain combines TRBV12-3 or TRBV12-4 with TRBJ1-1; D call uncertain. Trimming left V 5 bases short and J 10 bases short, with 14 bases between. CDR3 length equals 12 residues. CDR3 region: CASSGSRNGAFF. DNA for the CDR3: TGTGCCAGCAGTGGATCGCGGAATGGAGCTTTCTTT.